This T cell receptor beta chain was found in a study of shared clonotypes between healthy human individuals (dated by TCRdb to the early 2020s). The study in broad terms: Three men and two women, aged 18 to 49 years, made up the cohort. Per donor, three plates each were used for CD4 naive and CD4 memory, two for CD8 naive, and one for CD8 memory. Blood TCR repertoires of roughly 5 healthy adults were deeply sequenced to estimate repertoire size and the extent of clonotype sharing between individuals. To increase sequencing depth and limit assay-specific biases, TCR repertoire library preparation and sequencing were carried out by different laboratories using diverse techniques. Between about 0.8 and 9 billion PBMCs per donor were obtained by leukapheresis. What the work shows at the level of the full study, not this receptor alone: Sampling was limited to blood, and TCR repertoires in tissue likely differ from TCR repertoires in blood. Pairwise subsampling indicated that sequencing depth was expected to affect the degree of clonotype sharing among donors. Because the study included a small number of donors, the genetic and exposure-history diversity represented was limited. Rarefaction of sorted-subset datasets indicated incomplete sequencing despite the large sequencing depth. Naive subsets generally had larger estimated clonotype richness than memory subsets. Sharing across four donors was observed for about 5% of naive CD4, 3% to 3.5% of naive CD8, over 2% of memory CD4, and roughly 0.4% of memory CD8 clonotypes. Compared with non-shared clonotypes, clonotypes shared by all four sorted-subset donors had higher generation probabilities.

Using the deep immunoSEQ assay, TCR CDR3 regions were amplified from genomic DNA by multiplex PCR. Extracted genomic DNA from each cell subset was spread evenly across all wells of several immunoSEQ 96-well plates, with each plate serving as a replicate. For sorted subsets, 150 to 200 ng genomic DNA, equal to about 30,000 T cell genomes, was loaded into each replicate PCR. Purified libraries were quantified with a Qubit 3.0 fluorometer, sized on a Bioanalyzer 2100, and re-quantified with the KAPA Library Quantification kit. Each immunoSEQ 96-well plate was sequenced on its own single-read 150-cycle Illumina NextSeq 550 flow cell. Per the authors' processing: The immunoSEQ output contained only junctional sequences without quality scores, so filtering could not match that applied to full-length reads. To assign V/J genes and CDR3, sequences were annotated against IMGT germline references using PyIR, a Python wrapper for IgBLAST v1.9. Reads were removed for weak V/J assignments (E-value above 1e-6), missing CDR3, stop codons, out-of-frame junctions, or ambiguous translated residues. V3J clonotypes were defined as sequences sharing an identical inferred V gene, J gene, and CDR3 amino acid sequence. The percentage overlap between two repertoires was calculated by dividing the number of shared unique clonotypes by the size of the smaller repertoire. Three approaches were used to assess repertoire richness: RTK rarefaction, the Chao1 estimator, and Recon v2.1 estimates of unobserved clonotypes. Generation probabilities were computed with OLGA for all TCRbeta clonotypes obtained by the gDNA method from a few donors. TCRdb carries this immuneACCESS record with in-frame sequences only. Its versions omit some clonotypes, under half of them owing to an unresolved V gene in the studies checked, with the rest unexplained. The DNA was the basis for D and trimming; V, J and clone size are from that table. This sample gives around 640,000 clones in total; 95% to 97% of them show up just once. The top ten constitute less than 0.13% of the sample.

Worth noting for this clone: Its antigen remains unidentified. No base quality information exists; no much larger clone differs at one position.

The CDR3 measures 15 amino acids from cysteine to phenylalanine. The retained sequence is limited to the CDR3, 45 bases, with the frame set at the first base. The germline V gene sets CDR1 to MDHEN and CDR2 to SYDVKM. Cut back by 6 bases and 8 bases, the V and J ends lie 20 bases apart. CD8 naive samples were CD45RO-negative cells positively selected for CCR7, giving a CD45RA+CCR7+ population that excluded TemRA cells. Donors were healthy HIV-negative adults with no recently reported acute infections or vaccinations. All donors were Caucasian adults living in Nashville, Tennessee, USA. After blood collection by leukapheresis, PBMCs were isolated using Ficoll-Histopaque density gradient centrifugation and then cryopreserved in the vapor phase of liquid nitrogen. Analytical flow cytometry was used to check the purity and quantity of each magnetically sorted T cell population. From each sorted fraction, genomic DNA was isolated and quantified by UV absorbance on a Nanodrop 2000c.

The clonotype comes from a woman in her thirties in good health. Material for sequencing was naive CD8+ T cells sorted from blood. What this sample's cell subset or site label stands for: CD45RA+CCR7+. The chain links TRBV28 with TRBJ2-1; matching of 6 bases hints at TRBD2 as the D gene. The DNA sequence is TGTGCCAGCAGCCCCTTGGGGGAGGCTTGGGATGAGCAGTTCTTC. Its amino acids are CASSPLGEAWDEQFF. Where the CDR3 stops, the reference TRBV28 and TRBJ2-1 genes take over; the full variable domain is DVKVTQSSRYLVKRTGEKVFLECVQDMDHENMFWYRQDPGLGLRLIYFSYDVKMKEKGDIPEGYSVSREKKERFSLILESASTNQTSMYLCASSPLGEAWDEQFFGPGTRLTVL.